This T cell receptor (beta chain) comes out of a study of CD8+CD57+ T cells in acquired aplastic anemia. Regarding the study as a whole: It was found that fewer than 35 CD8+ CDR3 sequences were shared between patients and controls.

As for this clonotype: Its antigen remains unknown.

V lost 6 bases and J lost 9, with 15 bases in between. CDR1 and CDR2 (germline): SNHLY, FYNNEI. This CDR3 spans 14 amino acids. Investigators profiled TCR beta VDJ and CDR3 from genomic DNA template. MiXCR, run by TCRdb on the reads, gives a single entry per CDR3 protein. This table has about 200,000 distinct CDR3 sequences, 55% to 65% appearing once. Flow cytometry had shown expanded CD8+CD57+ cells in the patients chosen for sequencing. This receptor was taken from a human donor with aplastic anemia. V and J are TRBV2 and TRBJ1-6; TRBD1 might be the D (6 bases). Sequenced sample: sorted CD4+, CD8+, or CD8+CD57+ T cells (not recorded which) from PBMCs. The CDR3 bases are TGTGCCAGCAGCTTAAGGAGGGGGGGTTCACCCCTCCACTTT. Protein product: CASSLRRGGSPLHF.